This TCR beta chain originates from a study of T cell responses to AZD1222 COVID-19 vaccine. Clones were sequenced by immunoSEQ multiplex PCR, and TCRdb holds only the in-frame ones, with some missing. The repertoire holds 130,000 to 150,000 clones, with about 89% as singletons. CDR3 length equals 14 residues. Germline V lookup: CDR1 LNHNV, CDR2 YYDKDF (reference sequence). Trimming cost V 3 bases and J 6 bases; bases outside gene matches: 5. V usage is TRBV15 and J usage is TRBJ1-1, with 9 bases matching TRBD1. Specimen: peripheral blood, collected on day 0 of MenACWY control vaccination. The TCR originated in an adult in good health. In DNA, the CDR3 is TGTGCCACCAGCAGCAGGACAGGGGCCGCTGAAGCTTTCTTT. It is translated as CATSSRTGAAEAFF.